The next 14 T cell receptor beta chains were all read from a single sample in a study of radiation and T cells in renal cell carcinoma. Time point of the sample: blood 2 weeks post-SBRT. Noted treatment: 15 Gy SBRT to primary tumor, nephrectomy 4 weeks later. Some clones are missing from TCRdb's copy, which holds only in-frame ones; the method was immunoSEQ multiplex PCR. This table has 160,000 or so clones, roughly 90% appearing once. This sample comprised blood, obtained from a patient whose treatment included radiotherapy and nephrectomy. The receptor source for this set is a woman in her 50s with renal cell carcinoma.

The chain recombines TRBV9 with TRBJ1-4; D may be TRBD1 (5 bases). Germline V gene data show CDR1 as SGDLS and CDR2 as YYNGEE. There are 14 residues in the CDR3. The V end was cut by 0 bases, the J end by 8 bases, with 11 bases between. CDR3 sequence (DNA): TGTGCCAGCAGCGTAGGGGGCCCGAAGGAAAAACTGTTTTTT. Translation gives CASSVGGPKEKLFF.

The rearrangement joins TRBV4-3 to TRBJ2-7; 7 bases agree with TRBD1. The germline V gene encodes CDR1 LGHNA and CDR2 YSLEER. The CDR3 spans 15 residues. The trim removed 5 bases at V and 0 bases at J, leaving 7 bases unmatched. The CDR3 region is CASSSSWTGSYEQYF. The CDR3 DNA is TGCGCCAGCAGCAGCTCTTGGACAGGCTCCTACGAGCAGTACTTC.

This clone was seen just once. V is TRBV25-1 and J is TRBJ2-3, with D tentatively TRBD2 (5 bases). Germline lookup yields CDR1 MGHDK and CDR2 SYGVNS. The V and J ends lost 5 bases and 7 bases respectively, with 16 bases between them. The CDR3 is 14 amino acids. DNA for the CDR3: TGTGCCAGCAGTCGGGGAGCGGCCCTTAATACGCAGTATTTT. Amino acids: CASSRGAALNTQYF. The variable domain in full, completed from reference TRBV25-1 and TRBJ2-3, reads EADIYQTPRYLVIGTGKKITLECSQTMGHDKMYWYQQDPGMELHLIHYSYGVNSTEKGDLSSESTVSRIRTEHFPLTLESARPSHTSQYLCASSRGAALNTQYFGPGTRLTVL.

The chain is built from TRBV14 and TRBJ2-2; the D call may be TRBD1 or TRBD2 (5 bases each). Trimming stripped 4 bases from V and 1 base from J, with 13 bases between. The CDR3 is 16 amino acids. In germline, CDR1 is SGHDN, CDR2 FVKESK. The CDR3 is CASSRFGTENTGELFF. The CDR3 DNA is TGTGCCAGCAGCCGCTTTGGGACCGAGAACACCGGGGAGCTGTTTTTT.

The chain is built from TRBV5-4 and TRBJ2-2; TRBD1 matches at 7 bases. In germline, CDR1 is SGHNT, CDR2 YYREEE (reference sequence). The V segment lost 4 bases and the J segment 4 bases; nucleotides outside the gene matches: 13. The length of the CDR3 is 17 residues. For the CDR3, the DNA is TGTGCCAGCAGCGCGGACTTTACAGGGGATGGCACCGGGGAGCTGTTTTTT. Amino acid sequence: CASSADFTGDGTGELFF.

V gene TRBV2 combines with J gene TRBJ2-5; TRBD1 is a possible D gene (5 bases). V lost 6 bases and J lost 5, with 7 bases in between. This CDR3 comprises 11 residues. CDR1 SNHLY and CDR2 FYNNEI come from the germline V gene. CDR3 sequence: CASSAGETQYF. CDR3 bases: TGTGCCAGCAGCGCAGGGGAGACCCAGTACTTC.

The chain carries TRBV5-1 and TRBJ2-1; 12 nucleotides line up with TRBD2. V lost 4 bases and J lost 10; bases outside the gene matches: 12. Germline CDR1 is SGHRS and CDR2 is YFSETQ. This CDR3 region has 16 residues. The CDR3 DNA sequence: TGCGCCAGCAGCCCCTACCTAGCGGGGGGGGCCGAAGAGCAGTTCTTC. This codes for CASSPYLAGGAEEQFF.

This clone was detected only a few times. CDR3: CASSPSDRGAEAFF. The CDR3 DNA follows: TGTGCCAGCAGTCCTTCGGACAGGGGCGCTGAAGCTTTCTTT. The chain combines TRBV2 with TRBJ1-1; 9 bases match TRBD1. The CDR3 spans 14 residues. V gave up 5 bases and J gave up 6 bases; unmatched junction bases: 7. Germline CDR1 SNHLY, CDR2 FYNNEI.

The chain carries TRBV11-1 and TRBJ1-2; tentative D call: TRBD1 (5 bases). The V and J ends lost 5 bases and 4 bases respectively, with 11 bases between them. Germline V gives CDR1 SGHAT, CDR2 FQDESV (reference sequence). CDR3 length: 13 amino acids. CDR3 bases: TGTGCCAGCAGCCCTCAGGGCGGCTATGGCTACACCTTC. Translation gives CASSPQGGYGYTF. Together with reference TRBV11-1 and TRBJ1-2, the CDR3 gives the full variable domain: EAEVAQSPRYKITEKSQAVAFWCDPISGHATLYWYRQILGQGPELLVQFQDESVVDDSQLPKDRFSAERLKGVDSTLKIQPAELGDSAMYLCASSPQGGYGYTFGSGTRLTVV.

The chain is built from TRBV9 and TRBJ2-1; D unclear. The CDR3 extends over 14 amino acids. Trimming left V 0 bases short and J 8 bases short, with 12 bases between. CDR1 SGDLS and CDR2 YYNGEE come from the germline V gene. The CDR3 DNA reads TGTGCCAGCAGCGTAGGGGTAGAGGCCTATGAGCAGTTCTTC. It specifies CASSVGVEAYEQFF.

The chain joins TRBV6-1 to TRBJ2-2; 7 bases align to TRBD2. The germline V gene encodes CDR1 MNHNS and CDR2 SASEGT. The CDR3 is 16 amino acids. Trimming cost V 4 bases and J 1 base; bases outside gene matches: 6. The CDR3 loop is CASSAPASGNTGELFF. DNA for the CDR3: TGTGCCAGCAGTGCCCCCGCTAGCGGGAACACCGGGGAGCTGTTTTTT.

The chain joins TRBV18 to TRBJ2-1; 10 bases agree with TRBD1. CDR3 length: 15 amino acids. V shed 3 bases, J shed 4 bases, and the junction held 3 bases outside the gene matches. Looked up from germline, CDR1 is KGHSH and CDR2 is LQKENI. The CDR3 loop reads CASSPDRGVYNEQFF. The DNA of the CDR3 is TGTGCCAGCTCACCGGACAGGGGGGTTTACAATGAGCAGTTCTTC. The full variable domain, completed using reference TRBV18 and TRBJ2-1, is NAGVMQNPRHLVRRRGQEARLRCSPMKGHSHVYWYRQLPEEGLKFMVYLQKENIIDESGMPKERFSAEFPKEGPSILRIQQVVRGDSAAYFCASSPDRGVYNEQFFGPGTRLTVL.

The gene calls are TRBV5-4 and TRBJ2-3; TRBD2 matches 7 bases. Germline lookup yields CDR1 SGHNT and CDR2 YYREEE (reference sequence). The CDR3 loop spans 14 amino acids. J gave up 2 bases and V 6 bases, and 6 bases lay outside the gene matches. As DNA, the CDR3 is TGTGCCAGCACTCCGGGGGGAGTCACAGATACGCAGTATTTT. Amino acids: CASTPGGVTDTQYF.

The chain couples TRBV19 to TRBJ2-2; D is ambiguous. This CDR3 has 13 residues. Germline-derived CDR1 and CDR2 are LNHDA and SQIVND (reference sequence). Trimming left V 1 base short and J 6 bases short, with 6 bases between. DNA for the CDR3: TGTGCCAGTAGTATAGGGTTACCCGGGGAGCTGTTTTTT. Translation: CASSIGLPGELFF.